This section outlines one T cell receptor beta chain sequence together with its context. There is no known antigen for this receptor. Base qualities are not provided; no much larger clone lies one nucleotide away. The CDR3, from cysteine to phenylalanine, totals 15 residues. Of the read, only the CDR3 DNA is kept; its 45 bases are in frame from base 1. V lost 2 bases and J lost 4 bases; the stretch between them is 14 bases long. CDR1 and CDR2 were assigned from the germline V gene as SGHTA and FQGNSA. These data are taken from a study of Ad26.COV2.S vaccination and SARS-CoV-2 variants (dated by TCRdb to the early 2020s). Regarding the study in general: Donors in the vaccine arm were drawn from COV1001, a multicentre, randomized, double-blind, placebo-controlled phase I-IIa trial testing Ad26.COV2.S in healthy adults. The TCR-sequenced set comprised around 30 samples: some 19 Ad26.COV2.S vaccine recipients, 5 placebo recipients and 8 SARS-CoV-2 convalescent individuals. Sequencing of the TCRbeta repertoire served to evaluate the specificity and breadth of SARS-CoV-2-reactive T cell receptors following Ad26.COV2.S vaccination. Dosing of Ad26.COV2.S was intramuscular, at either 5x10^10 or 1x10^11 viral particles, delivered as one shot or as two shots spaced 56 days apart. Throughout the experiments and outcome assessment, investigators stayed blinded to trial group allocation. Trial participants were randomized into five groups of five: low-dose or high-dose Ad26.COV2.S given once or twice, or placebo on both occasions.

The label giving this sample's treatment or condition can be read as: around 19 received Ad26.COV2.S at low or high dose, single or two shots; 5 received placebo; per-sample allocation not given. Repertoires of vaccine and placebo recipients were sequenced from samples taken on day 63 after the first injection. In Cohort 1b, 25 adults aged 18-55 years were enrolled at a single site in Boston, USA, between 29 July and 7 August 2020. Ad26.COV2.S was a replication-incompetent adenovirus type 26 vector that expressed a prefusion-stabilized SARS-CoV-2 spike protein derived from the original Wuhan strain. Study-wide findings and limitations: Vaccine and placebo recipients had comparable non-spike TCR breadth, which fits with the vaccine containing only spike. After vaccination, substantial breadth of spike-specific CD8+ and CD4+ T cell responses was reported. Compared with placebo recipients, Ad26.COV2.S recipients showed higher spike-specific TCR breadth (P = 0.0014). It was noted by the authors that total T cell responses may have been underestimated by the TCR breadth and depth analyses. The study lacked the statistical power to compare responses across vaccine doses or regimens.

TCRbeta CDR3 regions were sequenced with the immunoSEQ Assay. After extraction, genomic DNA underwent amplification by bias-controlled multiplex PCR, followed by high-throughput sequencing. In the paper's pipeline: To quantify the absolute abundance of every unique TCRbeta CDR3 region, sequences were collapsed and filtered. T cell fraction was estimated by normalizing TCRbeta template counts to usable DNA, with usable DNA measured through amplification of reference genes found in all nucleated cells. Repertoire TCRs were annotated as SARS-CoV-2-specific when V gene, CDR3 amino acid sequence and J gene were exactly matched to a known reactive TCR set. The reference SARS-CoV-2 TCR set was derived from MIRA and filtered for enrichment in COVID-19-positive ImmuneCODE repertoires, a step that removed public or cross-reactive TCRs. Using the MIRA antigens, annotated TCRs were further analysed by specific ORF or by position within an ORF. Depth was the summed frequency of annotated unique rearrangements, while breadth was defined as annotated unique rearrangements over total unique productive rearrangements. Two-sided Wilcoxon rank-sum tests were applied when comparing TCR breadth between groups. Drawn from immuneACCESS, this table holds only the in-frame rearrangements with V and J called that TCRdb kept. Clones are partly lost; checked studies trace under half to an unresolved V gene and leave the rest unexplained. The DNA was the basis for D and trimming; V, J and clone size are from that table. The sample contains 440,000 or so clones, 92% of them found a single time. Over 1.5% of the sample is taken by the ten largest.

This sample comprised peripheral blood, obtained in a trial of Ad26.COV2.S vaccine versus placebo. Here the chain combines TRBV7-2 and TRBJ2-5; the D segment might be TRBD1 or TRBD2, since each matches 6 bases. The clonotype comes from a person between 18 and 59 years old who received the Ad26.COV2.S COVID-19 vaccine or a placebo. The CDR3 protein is CASSLLWGAGETQYF. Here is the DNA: TGTGCCAGCAGCTTATTGTGGGGGGCTGGAGAGACCCAGTACTTC.